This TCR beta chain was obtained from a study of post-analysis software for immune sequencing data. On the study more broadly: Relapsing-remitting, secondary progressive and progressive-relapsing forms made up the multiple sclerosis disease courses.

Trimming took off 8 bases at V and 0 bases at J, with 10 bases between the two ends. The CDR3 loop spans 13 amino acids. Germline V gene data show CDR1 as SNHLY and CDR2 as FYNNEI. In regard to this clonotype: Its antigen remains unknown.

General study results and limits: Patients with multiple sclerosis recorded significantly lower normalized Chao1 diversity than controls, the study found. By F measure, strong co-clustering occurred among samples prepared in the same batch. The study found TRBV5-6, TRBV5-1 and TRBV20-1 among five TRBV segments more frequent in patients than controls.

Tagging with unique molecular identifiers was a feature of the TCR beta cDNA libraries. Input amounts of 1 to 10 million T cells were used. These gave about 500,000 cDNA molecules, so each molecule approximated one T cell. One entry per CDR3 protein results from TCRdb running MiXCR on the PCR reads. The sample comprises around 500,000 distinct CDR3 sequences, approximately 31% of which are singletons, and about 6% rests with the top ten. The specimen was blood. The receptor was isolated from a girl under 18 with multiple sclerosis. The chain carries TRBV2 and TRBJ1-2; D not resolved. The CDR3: CASGRGANYGYTF. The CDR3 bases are TGTGCCAGCGGCCGGGGAGCTAACTATGGCTACACCTTC.